Listed below are T cell receptor beta chains from one sample, sequenced in a study of Ad26.COV2.S vaccination and SARS-CoV-2 variants. Clones were sequenced by immunoSEQ multiplex PCR, and TCRdb holds only the in-frame ones, with some missing. The sample consists of a few hundred thousand clones, around 82% of them appearing once. The sequenced sample was peripheral blood, obtained in a trial of Ad26.COV2.S vaccine versus placebo. The receptors shown here come from a person between 18 and 65 years old who received the Ad26.COV2.S COVID-19 vaccine or a placebo. Both conserved end residues are part of each CDR3. A D gene is named only where the DNA matches it firmly. For some rows the clone size is stated as once, few or many, or as a class when expanded; others skip it.

D gene: NA; J gene: TRBJ1-6; V gene: TRBV11-3; CDR3 length: 13; clone size: once; CDR3 DNA: TGTGCCAGCAGTTTCTACAGGGAGACACCCCTCCACTTT; CDR3 protein: CASSFYRETPLHF
D gene: NA; J gene: TRBJ2-3; V gene: TRBV30; CDR3 length: 13; clone size: few; CDR3 DNA: TGTGCCTGGAGTGTACTGGTGGCAGATACGCAGTATTTT; CDR3 protein: CAWSVLVADTQYF
D gene: TRBD2; J gene: TRBJ2-3; V gene: TRBV11-3; CDR3 length: 15; clone size: NA; CDR3 DNA: TGTGCCAGCAGCGAGGGACTAGCGGGAGGGGGTACGCAGTATTTT; CDR3 protein: CASSEGLAGGGTQYF
D gene: TRBD1; J gene: TRBJ1-3; V gene: TRBV7-2; CDR3 length: 15; clone size: NA; CDR3 DNA: TGTGCCAGCAGCATCCAGACAGGGTCCGGAAACACCATATATTTT; CDR3 protein: CASSIQTGSGNTIYF
D gene: TRBD1; J gene: TRBJ1-5; V gene: TRBV6-5; CDR3 length: 14; clone size: few; CDR3 DNA: TGTGCCAGCAGGCGACAGGGCATCGATCAGCCCCAGCATTTT; CDR3 protein: CASRRQGIDQPQHF
D gene: TRBD1; J gene: TRBJ2-3; V gene: TRBV5-1; CDR3 length: 14; clone size: NA; CDR3 DNA: TGCGCCAGCAGCGGGACAGTTGGATCAGATACGCAGTATTTT; CDR3 protein: CASSGTVGSDTQYF
D gene: TRBD1; J gene: TRBJ2-5; V gene: TRBV6-5; CDR3 length: 14; clone size: NA; CDR3 DNA: TGTGCCAGCACTCTCACAGGGGAGTCAGAGACCCAGTACTTC; CDR3 protein: CASTLTGESETQYF
D gene: NA; J gene: TRBJ1-2; V gene: TRBV12-3/TRBV12-4; CDR3 length: 11; clone size: NA; CDR3 DNA: TGTGCCAGCAGTTTTGGAGTTGGCTACACCTTC; CDR3 protein: CASSFGVGYTF
D gene: NA; J gene: TRBJ2-1; V gene: TRBV7-3; CDR3 length: 13; clone size: NA; CDR3 DNA: TGTGCCAGCAGCGACTTAGGGAACTCGCTTAAATTCTTC; CDR3 protein: CASSDLGNSLKFF
D gene: NA; J gene: TRBJ1-5; V gene: TRBV4-2; CDR3 length: 17; clone size: NA; CDR3 DNA: TGTGCCAGCAGCCAAAACTCAGGCGGTTTTAGCAATCAGCCCCAGCATTTT; CDR3 protein: CASSQNSGGFSNQPQHF
D gene: TRBD1; J gene: TRBJ2-3; V gene: TRBV27; CDR3 length: 16; clone size: NA; CDR3 DNA: TGTGCCAGCAGCGCCACCGGACAGGCTAGCACAGATACGCAGTATTTT; CDR3 protein: CASSATGQASTDTQYF
D gene: NA; J gene: TRBJ2-7; V gene: TRBV5-4; CDR3 length: 14; clone size: few; CDR3 DNA: TGTGCCAGCAGCTTGGGGACGGGACCCTACGAGCAGTACTTC; CDR3 protein: CASSLGTGPYEQYF
D gene: TRBD1; J gene: TRBJ2-7; V gene: TRBV4-1; CDR3 length: 15; clone size: NA; CDR3 DNA: TGCGCCAGCAGCTATTCCGGGACAGGGGGCTACGAGCAGTACTTC; CDR3 protein: CASSYSGTGGYEQYF
D gene: NA; J gene: TRBJ2-7; V gene: TRBV7-3; CDR3 length: 13; clone size: NA; CDR3 DNA: TGTGCCAGCAGCTTAGGGCTGGCCGACGAGCAGTACTTC; CDR3 protein: CASSLGLADEQYF
D gene: TRBD2; J gene: TRBJ2-1; V gene: TRBV5-1; CDR3 length: 16; clone size: NA; CDR3 DNA: TGCGCCAGCAGCACGATAAGACTAGCGGGAGTAAATGAGCAGTTCTTC; CDR3 protein: CASSTIRLAGVNEQFF
D gene: NA; J gene: TRBJ1-4; V gene: TRBV5-6; CDR3 length: 14; clone size: once; CDR3 DNA: TGTGCCAGCAGCTTGTACCGTCCGGGTGAAAAACTGTTTTTT; CDR3 protein: CASSLYRPGEKLFF
D gene: NA; J gene: TRBJ1-3; V gene: TRBV5-1; CDR3 length: 14; clone size: few; CDR3 DNA: TGCGCCAGCAGCCCGGTGAGCTCTGGAAACACCATATATTTT; CDR3 protein: CASSPVSSGNTIYF
D gene: NA; J gene: TRBJ1-4; V gene: TRBV5-1; CDR3 length: 14; clone size: NA; CDR3 DNA: TGCGCCAGCAGCTTGGCTCAGGGGAATGAAAAACTGTTTTTT; CDR3 protein: CASSLAQGNEKLFF
D gene: NA; J gene: TRBJ2-7; V gene: TRBV5-5; CDR3 length: 12; clone size: NA; CDR3 DNA: TGTGCCAGCAGCACGGTCCAGTCCGAGCAGTACTTC; CDR3 protein: CASSTVQSEQYF
D gene: NA; J gene: TRBJ1-5; V gene: TRBV6-2/TRBV6-3; CDR3 length: 11; clone size: NA; CDR3 DNA: TGTGCCAGCAGTTATCCGGGGCCCCAGCATTTT; CDR3 protein: CASSYPGPQHF